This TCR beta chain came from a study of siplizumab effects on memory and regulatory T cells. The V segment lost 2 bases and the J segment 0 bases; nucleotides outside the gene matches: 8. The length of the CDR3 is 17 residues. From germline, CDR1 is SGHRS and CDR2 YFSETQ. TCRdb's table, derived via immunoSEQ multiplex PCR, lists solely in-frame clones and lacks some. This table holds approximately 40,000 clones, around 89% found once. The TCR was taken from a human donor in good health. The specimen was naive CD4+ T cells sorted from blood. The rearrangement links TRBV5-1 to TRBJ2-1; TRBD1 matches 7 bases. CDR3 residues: CASSLKIGTASYNEQFF. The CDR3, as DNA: TGCGCCAGCAGCTTAAAAATCGGGACAGCCTCCTACAATGAGCAGTTCTTC.